This is a list of T cell receptor beta chains from one sample in a study of Ad26.COV2.S vaccination and SARS-CoV-2 variants. This table comes from immunoSEQ multiplex PCR, and its TCRdb copy is limited to in-frame clones, with some not included. This table holds 350,000 to 400,000 clones, 75% to 90% found once. Sequenced material: peripheral blood, taken in a trial of Ad26.COV2.S vaccine versus placebo. The receptors here all came from a person aged 18-60 years who received the Ad26.COV2.S COVID-19 vaccine or a placebo. CDR3s include the opening cysteine and the closing phenylalanine or tryptophan. Each record gives: D gene, clone size, V gene, J gene, CDR3 protein, CDR3 DNA. D genes are given only for firm matches. Expanded clones get a size class; other rows say once, few or many, or leave the size out.

TRBD1	.	TRBV24-1	TRBJ1-2	CATSDSDRADGYTF	TGTGCCACCAGTGATTCAGACAGGGCGGATGGCTACACCTTC
.	.	TRBV18	TRBJ2-6	CASSPLITPSSGANVLTF	TGTGCCAGCTCACCCCTTATAACACCGAGCTCTGGGGCCAACGTCCTGACTTTC
TRBD2	.	TRBV4-3	TRBJ2-1	CASSPLGTSGGTRRGEQFF	TGCGCCAGCAGCCCCCTCGGGACTAGCGGGGGGACCCGGCGTGGTGAGCAGTTCTTC
.	.	TRBV18	TRBJ1-4	CASSYGQNEKLFF	TGTGCCAGCTCATACGGACAAAATGAAAAACTGTTTTTT
.	once	TRBV6-2/TRBV6-3	TRBJ1-1	CASSYGTQEAFF	TGTGCCAGCAGTTACGGGACACAAGAAGCTTTCTTT
TRBD2	.	TRBV11-2	TRBJ2-1	CASSSLAGGKREQFF	TGTGCCAGCAGCTCGTTAGCGGGGGGAAAACGTGAGCAGTTCTTC
.	.	TRBV5-1	TRBJ2-2	CASSLVTRSRTHTGELFF	TGCGCCAGCAGCTTGGTGACCCGTTCGAGAACCCACACCGGGGAGCTGTTTTTT
TRBD1	.	TRBV7-9	TRBJ1-2	CASSTTGTGGAYGYTF	TGTGCCAGCAGCACAACCGGGACAGGGGGCGCGTATGGCTACACCTTC
.	.	TRBV3-1/TRBV3-2	TRBJ2-3	CASSQVAGTSDTQYF	TGTGCCAGCAGCCAAGTCGCAGGGACGTCAGATACGCAGTATTTT
TRBD2	.	TRBV7-6	TRBJ2-1	CASSVSSGGASYNEQFF	TGTGCCAGCAGCGTCTCTAGCGGGGGGGCCTCCTACAATGAGCAGTTCTTC
.	.	TRBV9	TRBJ2-1	CASSNGGQFYNEQFF	TGTGCCAGCAGCAACGGGGGACAGTTTTACAATGAGCAGTTCTTC
.	once	TRBV11-2	TRBJ1-1	CASSPNRDGEAFF	TGTGCCAGCAGCCCCAACCGGGACGGTGAAGCTTTCTTT
.	.	TRBV4-1	TRBJ2-3	CASSPRAVSGVDTQYF	TGCGCCAGCAGCCCAAGAGCGGTATCCGGCGTAGATACGCAGTATTTT
.	.	TRBV21-1	TRBJ1-4	CASSKPLGGF	TGTGCCAGCAGCAAACCCCTGGGAGGTTTT
TRBD1	.	TRBV7-2	TRBJ2-2	CASSLISGQGNTGELFF	TGTGCCAGCAGCTTAATCTCTGGACAGGGGAACACCGGGGAGCTGTTTTTT
.	.	TRBV7-9	TRBJ2-3	CASSSDRAPTDTQYF	TGTGCCAGCAGCTCAGACAGAGCCCCCACAGATACGCAGTATTTT
.	.	TRBV25-1	TRBJ1-3	CASSDFYSGGNTIYF	TGTGCCAGCAGTGACTTCTACTCAGGCGGAAACACCATATATTTT
.	.	TRBV20-1	TRBJ2-3	CSASYTSTDTQYF	TGCAGTGCTAGTTACACCAGCACAGATACGCAGTATTTT
.	.	TRBV3-1/TRBV3-2	TRBJ1-2	CASSHLNLGPRFGYTF	TGTGCCAGCAGCCATCTAAACCTGGGACCCCGCTTCGGCTACACCTTC
.	.	TRBV11-2	TRBJ1-1	CASSFDPGNEAFF	TGTGCCAGCAGCTTCGACCCGGGGAATGAAGCTTTCTTT
.	.	TRBV6-5	TRBJ1-2	CASSPGTSIYGYTF	TGTGCCAGCAGTCCCGGGACGTCAATCTATGGCTACACCTTC
.	.	TRBV5-1	TRBJ1-2	CASSDQTGNHGYTF	TGCGCCAGCAGCGACCAAACAGGGAACCATGGCTACACCTTC
TRBD1	.	TRBV19	TRBJ2-7	CATTADRGGDEQYF	TGTGCCACTACCGCGGACAGGGGAGGGGACGAGCAGTACTTC
.	.	TRBV2	TRBJ1-6	CASRFPGRNSPLHF	TGTGCCAGCCGGTTTCCAGGGCGGAATTCACCCCTCCACTTT
.	.	TRBV2	TRBJ2-2	CASTRTDTGELFF	TGTGCCAGCACTCGGACTGACACCGGGGAGCTGTTTTTT
TRBD2	.	TRBV3-1/TRBV3-2	TRBJ2-5	CASSQPPLAGWGETQYF	TGTGCCAGCAGTCAACCCCCACTAGCGGGTTGGGGAGAGACCCAGTACTTC
.	.	TRBV6-5	TRBJ2-7	CASSYLDSRYEQYF	TGTGCCAGCAGTTACCTGGACAGCCGCTACGAGCAGTACTTC
.	.	TRBV6-1	TRBJ2-3	CASSDPGVYTDTQYF	TGTGCCAGCAGTGATCCAGGGGTGTACACAGATACGCAGTATTTT
.	.	TRBV5-1	TRBJ2-7	CASSFSRDEQYF	TGCGCCAGCAGCTTTAGCAGAGACGAGCAGTACTTC
TRBD1	.	TRBV7-9	TRBJ2-3	CASSFGTAKGTDTQYF	TGTGCCAGCAGCTTCGGGACAGCGAAGGGCACAGATACGCAGTATTTT
TRBD1	.	TRBV10-3	TRBJ2-7	CAISGPGQGYEQYF	TGTGCCATCAGTGGGCCAGGACAGGGCTACGAGCAGTACTTC
TRBD2	.	TRBV3-1/TRBV3-2	TRBJ2-1	CATARWLAGGVSVGEQFF	TGTGCCACTGCAAGGTGGCTAGCGGGGGGAGTATCCGTGGGTGAGCAGTTCTTC
.	.	TRBV7-9	TRBJ1-2	CASSPTPGATANYGYTF	TGTGCCAGCAGCCCCACCCCGGGGGCCACCGCTAACTATGGCTACACCTTC
.	.	TRBV19	TRBJ1-4	CASSLGDEKLFF	TGTGCCAGTAGCCTGGGCGACGAAAAACTGTTTTTT
.	.	TRBV4-1	TRBJ2-3	CASSQVFLSVDTQYF	TGCGCCAGCAGCCAAGTTTTTTTGTCAGTGGATACGCAGTATTTT
.	.	TRBV6-2/TRBV6-3	TRBJ2-2	CASSQRSGELFF	TGTGCCAGCAGTCAACGATCCGGGGAGCTGTTTTTT
.	.	TRBV5-1	TRBJ1-6	CASSLDKQAPRNSPLHF	TGCGCCAGCAGCTTAGACAAACAGGCCCCGAGGAATTCACCCCTCCACTTT
TRBD1	few	TRBV5-5	TRBJ1-5	CASSLTTGGNQPQHF	TGTGCCAGCAGCTTGACAACAGGGGGAAATCAGCCCCAGCATTTT
.	.	TRBV4-3	TRBJ2-1	CASSQRRGEQFF	TGCGCCAGCAGCCAAAGAAGGGGCGAGCAGTTCTTC
.	.	TRBV3-1/TRBV3-2	TRBJ2-5	CASSQEETQYF	TGTGCCAGCAGCCAGGAGGAGACCCAGTACTTC
.	.	TRBV27	TRBJ2-1	CASSPREQFF	TGTGCCAGCAGTCCCCGAGAGCAGTTCTTC
TRBD2	.	TRBV5-1	TRBJ2-3	CASSSQEIAGSTDTQYF	TGCGCCAGCAGCTCCCAGGAGATAGCGGGGAGCACAGATACGCAGTATTTT
.	.	TRBV18	TRBJ1-2	CASSPRENYGYTF	TGTGCCAGCTCACCCCGGGAAAACTATGGCTACACCTTC
TRBD1	.	TRBV6-5	TRBJ2-4	CASSYGQGGSIQYF	TGTGCCAGCAGTTACGGACAGGGGGGAAGCATTCAGTACTTC
TRBD2	.	TRBV5-1	TRBJ2-3	CASSFLAGGQSDTQYF	TGCGCCAGCAGCTTTTTAGCGGGGGGGCAGTCAGATACGCAGTATTTT
TRBD2	.	TRBV5-1	TRBJ2-3	CASSSGTSGGTDTQYF	TGCGCCAGCAGCTCGGGGACTAGCGGGGGCACAGATACGCAGTATTTT
.	.	TRBV7-6	TRBJ1-6	CASSFRVGANSPLHF	TGTGCCAGCAGCTTCAGGGTGGGGGCCAATTCACCCCTCCACTTT
TRBD1	.	TRBV25-1	TRBJ1-1	CASRRQDRGNTEAFF	TGTGCCAGCAGAAGACAGGACAGGGGTAATACTGAAGCTTTCTTT
.	.	TRBV29-1	TRBJ1-2	CSVESGQGGIYGYTF	TGCAGCGTTGAATCCGGGCAGGGAGGTATCTATGGCTACACCTTC
.	.	TRBV19	TRBJ2-1	CASSIVMGGLNEQFF	TGTGCCAGTAGTATAGTAATGGGGGGCCTTAATGAGCAGTTCTTC
TRBD1	few	TRBV6-6	TRBJ1-2	CASRRDRVNYGYTF	TGTGCCAGCAGACGGGACAGGGTAAACTATGGCTACACCTTC
.	.	TRBV7-2	TRBJ1-2	CASSFTINYGYTF	TGTGCCAGCAGCTTTACAATTAACTATGGCTACACCTTC
TRBD2	.	TRBV5-4	TRBJ2-5	CASRVAGAERETQYF	TGTGCCAGCAGGGTAGCGGGGGCCGAGAGGGAGACCCAGTACTTC
.	.	TRBV7-2	TRBJ1-2	CASSPGTEANYGYTF	TGTGCCAGCAGCCCGGGGACCGAGGCTAACTATGGCTACACCTTC
.	.	TRBV7-9	TRBJ2-1	CASSSGDYNEQFF	TGTGCCAGCAGCAGTGGGGATTACAATGAGCAGTTCTTC